This TCR beta chain was sequenced during a study of blood T cell repertoires in COVID-19. Across the study: The analysed material was cDNA or gDNA that came from T cells, B-cell-depleted T cells, or PBMCs.

Assay: immunoSEQ multiplex PCR; the TCRdb copy retains only in-frame clones and omits some. The data hold about 300,000 clones, with 89% observed a single time. Followed longitudinally, the Seattle patients had been enrolled during active infection. The length of the CDR3 is 14 residues. Trimming pared 1 base from V and 6 bases from J, leaving 12 bases between. Germline values: CDR1 SGHAT, CDR2 FQNNGV. The chain employs TRBV11-2 and TRBJ1-1; D uncertain. Sequencing was done on a sample of peripheral blood. The clonotype comes from a woman in her 30s with COVID-19, enrolled during active disease. This CDR3 is CASSLGSRAAEAFF. CDR3 DNA sequence: TGTGCCAGCAGCTTAGGTTCGAGAGCGGCTGAAGCTTTCTTT.